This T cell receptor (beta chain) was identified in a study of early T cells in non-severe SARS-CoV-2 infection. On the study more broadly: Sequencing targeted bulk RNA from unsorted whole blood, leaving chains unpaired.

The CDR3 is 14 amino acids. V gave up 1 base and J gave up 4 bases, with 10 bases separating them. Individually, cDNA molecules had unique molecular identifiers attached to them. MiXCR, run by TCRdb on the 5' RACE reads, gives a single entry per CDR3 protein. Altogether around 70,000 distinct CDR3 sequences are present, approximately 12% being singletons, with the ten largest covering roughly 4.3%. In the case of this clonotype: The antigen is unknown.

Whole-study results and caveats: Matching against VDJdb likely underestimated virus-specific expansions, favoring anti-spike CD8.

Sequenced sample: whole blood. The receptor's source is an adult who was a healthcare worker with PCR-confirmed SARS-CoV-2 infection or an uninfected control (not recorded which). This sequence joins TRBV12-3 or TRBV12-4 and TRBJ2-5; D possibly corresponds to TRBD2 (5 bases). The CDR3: CASSLERGRETQYF. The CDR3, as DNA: TGTGCCAGCAGTTTAGAGAGAGGGAGAGAGACCCAGTACTTC.